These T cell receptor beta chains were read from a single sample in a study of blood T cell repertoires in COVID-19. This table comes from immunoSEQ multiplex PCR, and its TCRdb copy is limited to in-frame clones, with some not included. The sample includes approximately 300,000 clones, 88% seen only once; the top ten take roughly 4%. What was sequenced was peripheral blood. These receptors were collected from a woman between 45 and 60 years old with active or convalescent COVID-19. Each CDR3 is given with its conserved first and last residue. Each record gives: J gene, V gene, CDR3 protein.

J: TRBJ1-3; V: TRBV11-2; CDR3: CASSWIAGQGRAGNTIYF
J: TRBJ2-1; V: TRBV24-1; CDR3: CASSQGFGEQFF
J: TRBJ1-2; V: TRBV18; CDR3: CASSPGSKPSRDGYTF
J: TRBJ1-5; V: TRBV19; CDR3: CASTFGISNQPQHF
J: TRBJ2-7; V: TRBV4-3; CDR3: CASSQSMTSAYEQYF
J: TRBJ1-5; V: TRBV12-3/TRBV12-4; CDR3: CASSSRGNQPQHF
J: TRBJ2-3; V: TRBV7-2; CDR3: CASSILTRDTQYF
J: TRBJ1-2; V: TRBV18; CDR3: CASSSREGADYGYTF
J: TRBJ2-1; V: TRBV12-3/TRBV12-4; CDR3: CASSPEARNEQFF
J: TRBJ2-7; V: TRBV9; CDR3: CASSASGTSVSYEQYF
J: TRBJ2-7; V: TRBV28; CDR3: CASRRTRGEQYF
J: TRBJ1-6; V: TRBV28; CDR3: CASSEGQGNSPLHF
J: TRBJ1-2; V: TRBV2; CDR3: CASSDLGQGYGYTF
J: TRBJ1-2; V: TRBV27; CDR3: CASSLGGTGRGGGYTF
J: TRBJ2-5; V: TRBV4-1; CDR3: CASSLAFQETQYF
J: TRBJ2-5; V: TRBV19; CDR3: CASRGGKGQETQYF
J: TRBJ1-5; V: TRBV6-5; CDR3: CASRDSGTGRQPQHF
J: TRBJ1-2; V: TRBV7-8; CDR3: CASSLGPGTGLDYGYTF
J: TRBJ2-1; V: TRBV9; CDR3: CASSAWELAGGGEQFF
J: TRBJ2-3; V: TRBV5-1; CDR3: CASSPAGPASDTQYF
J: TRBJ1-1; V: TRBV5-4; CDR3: CASSLDRATEAFF
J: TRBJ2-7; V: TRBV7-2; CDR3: CASSFNRDYEQYF
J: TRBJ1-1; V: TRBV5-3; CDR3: CARSLSEGANTEAFF
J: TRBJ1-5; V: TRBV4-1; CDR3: CASSQREGVQPQHF
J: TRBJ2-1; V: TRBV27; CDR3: CASKKPGGSYNEQFF
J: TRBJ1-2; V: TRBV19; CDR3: CASKRTGSPYGYTF
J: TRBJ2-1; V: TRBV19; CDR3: CASSILAYSSYNEQFF
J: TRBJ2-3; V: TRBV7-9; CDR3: CASSLVQDTQYF
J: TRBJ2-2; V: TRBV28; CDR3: CASSFSLWTSPGELFF
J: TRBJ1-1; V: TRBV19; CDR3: CASSPRGTGNTEAFF
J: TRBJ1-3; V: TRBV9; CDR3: CASSVDGAAGNTIYF
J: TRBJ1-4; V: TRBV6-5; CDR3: CASSYGGMFDEKLFF
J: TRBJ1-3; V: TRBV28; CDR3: CASSRQGPNTIYF
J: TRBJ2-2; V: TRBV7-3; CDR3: CASSPRSNTGELFF
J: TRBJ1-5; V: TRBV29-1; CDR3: CSASTGTAVNQPQHF
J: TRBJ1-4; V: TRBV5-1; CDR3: CASSPDRGYEKLFF
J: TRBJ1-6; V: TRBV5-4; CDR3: CASSLVGSDNSPLHF
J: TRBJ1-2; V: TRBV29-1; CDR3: CSVVQWGPDYGYTF
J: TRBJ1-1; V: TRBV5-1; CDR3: CASSLDAGANTEAFF
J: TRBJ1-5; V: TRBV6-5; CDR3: CASSRTGTDQPQHF
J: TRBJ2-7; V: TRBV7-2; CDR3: CASSLTDNYEQYF
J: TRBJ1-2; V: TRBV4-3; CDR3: CASSPSLNRDSYGYTF
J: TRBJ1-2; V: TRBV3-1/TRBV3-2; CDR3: CASSQGPQGTYGYTF
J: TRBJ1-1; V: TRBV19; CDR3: CASSVAGIDTEAFF
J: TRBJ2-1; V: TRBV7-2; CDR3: CASSLEAGRNEQFF
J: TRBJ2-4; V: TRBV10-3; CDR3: CAIGGNRGVNIQYF
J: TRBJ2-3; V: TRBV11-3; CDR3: CASSPGQGYTDTQYF
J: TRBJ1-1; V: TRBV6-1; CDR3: CASSEETGVGTEAFF
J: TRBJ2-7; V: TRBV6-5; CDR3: CASRRDWNYEQYF
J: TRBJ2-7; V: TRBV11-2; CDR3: CASSSDRGRQYF
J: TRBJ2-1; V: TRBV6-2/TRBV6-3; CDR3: CASSWLYNEQFF
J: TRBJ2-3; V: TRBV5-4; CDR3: CASSLVLAGADTQYF
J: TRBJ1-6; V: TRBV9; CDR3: CASSPGDLVPLHF
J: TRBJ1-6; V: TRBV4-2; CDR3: CASSQDPGSERGSPLHF
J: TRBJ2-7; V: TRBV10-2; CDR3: CASSEGRGVQYF
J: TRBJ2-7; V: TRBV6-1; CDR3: CASSGRLGTGAYEQYF
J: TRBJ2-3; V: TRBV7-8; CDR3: CASSRWTSGRADTQYF
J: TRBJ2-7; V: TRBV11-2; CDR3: CASSKGQGFYEQYF
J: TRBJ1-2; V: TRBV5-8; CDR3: CASSPGTGRVYTF
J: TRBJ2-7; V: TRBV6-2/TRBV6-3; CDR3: CASSYTPVTRGGAEQYF